A single TCR beta chain is shown here with its context. Its specificity is not known. This sample stems from a study of T cell clones after liver transplantation. Study details: Standard immunosuppression, with no induction, continued until 12-24 months after transplant. The study, taken as a whole, reports: In most of the 8 subjects, circulating graft-donor-reactive CD4 TCRbeta sequences fell significantly after transplant. Compared with third party-reactive sequences, donor-reactive ones declined more, independent of withdrawal success.

Looked up from germline, CDR1 is MNHEY and CDR2 is SMNVEV (reference sequence). V lost 0 bases and J lost 9; bases outside the gene matches: 13. The CDR3 has 16 residues. Repertoires were generated with immunoSEQ multiplex PCR, while TCRdb's copy carries only in-frame clones and drops some. The data show 16,000 or so clones, with 80% to 90% seen just once and around 13% held by the top ten. The origin of this receptor is a human patient who received a liver transplant. Among the T cells, some may be from the graft donor. The chain combines TRBV27 with TRBJ1-2, with 7 bases lining up with TRBD1. The input for sequencing was CD8+ T cells from blood, taken 45 to 46 months after liver transplant. The CDR3 DNA reads TGTGCCAGCAGTTTATCAGGGGGCGACTTCGTCGGGAGCTACACCTTC. This encodes CASSLSGGDFVGSYTF.